This T cell receptor beta chain was sequenced in a study of beta chain features in type 1 diabetes. Expressed TCRB transcripts got sequenced, as all isolated RNA was reverse transcribed. Here immunoSEQ multiplex PCR was the method, and the copy in TCRdb shows in-frame clones only, minus some. This table has about 360,000 clones, around 12% appearing once. V was pared by 3 bases and J by 5 bases, with 14 bases between. This CDR3 is 14 amino acids long. Germline CDR1 reads SQVTM; CDR2 reads ANQGSEA. About this clone: Its antigen is not known.

Study-wide results and limits: All four CD4+ subsets of Type 1 diabetes patients contained TCRB CDR3s that were moderately but significantly shorter. In comparison with healthy donors, patients had naive, central memory and Treg TCRB repertoires that appeared more similar.

This receptor was identified in a woman aged 18 to 35 with type 1 diabetes. V gene TRBV29-1 combines with J gene TRBJ2-1, with a possible D match to TRBD2 (5 bases). Sequencing was done on a sample of naive CD4+ T cells from blood. CDR3 nucleotides: TGCAGCGTTGAGGGGTATGGGAGCAACAATGAGCAGTTCTTC. Protein product: CSVEGYGSNNEQFF.